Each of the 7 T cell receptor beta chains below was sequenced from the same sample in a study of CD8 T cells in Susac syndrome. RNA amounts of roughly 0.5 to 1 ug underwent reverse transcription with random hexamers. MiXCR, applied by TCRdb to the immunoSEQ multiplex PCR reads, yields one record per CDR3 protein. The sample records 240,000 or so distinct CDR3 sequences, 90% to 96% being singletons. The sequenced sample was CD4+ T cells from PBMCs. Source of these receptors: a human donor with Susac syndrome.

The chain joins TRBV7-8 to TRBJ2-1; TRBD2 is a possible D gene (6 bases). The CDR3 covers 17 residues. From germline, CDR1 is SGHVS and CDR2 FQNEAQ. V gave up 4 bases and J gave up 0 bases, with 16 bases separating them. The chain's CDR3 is CASSSRLERASYNEQFF. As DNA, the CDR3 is TGTGCCAGCAGCTCCCGATTAGAGCGGGCCTCCTACAATGAGCAGTTCTTC.

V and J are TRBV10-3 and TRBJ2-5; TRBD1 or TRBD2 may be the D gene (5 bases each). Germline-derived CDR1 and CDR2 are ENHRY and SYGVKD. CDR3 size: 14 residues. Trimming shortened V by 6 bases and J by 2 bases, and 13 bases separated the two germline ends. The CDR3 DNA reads TGTGCCATCAGCCGGGACGGAGCACAAGAGACCCAGTACTTC. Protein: CAISRDGAQETQYF.

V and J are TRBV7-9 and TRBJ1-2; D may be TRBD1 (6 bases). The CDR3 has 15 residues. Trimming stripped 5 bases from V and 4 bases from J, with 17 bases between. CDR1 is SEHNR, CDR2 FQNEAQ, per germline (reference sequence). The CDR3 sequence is CASSPGQSHLYGYTF. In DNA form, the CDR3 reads TGTGCCAGCAGCCCCGGACAGTCCCACCTCTATGGCTACACCTTC.

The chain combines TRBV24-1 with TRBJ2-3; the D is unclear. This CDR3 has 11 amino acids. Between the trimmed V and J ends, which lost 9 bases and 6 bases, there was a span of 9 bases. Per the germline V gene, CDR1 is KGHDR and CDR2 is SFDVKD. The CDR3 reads CATAQLDTQYF. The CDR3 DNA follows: TGTGCCACCGCACAGCTGGATACGCAGTATTTT.

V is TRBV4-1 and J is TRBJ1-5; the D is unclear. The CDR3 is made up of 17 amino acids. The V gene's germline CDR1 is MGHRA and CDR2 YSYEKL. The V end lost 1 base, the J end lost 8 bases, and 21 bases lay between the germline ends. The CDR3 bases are TGCGCCAGCAGCCAAGGCCACGGGCCTCAAGGCGGGGAGCCCCAGCATTTT. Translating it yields CASSQGHGPQGGEPQHF.

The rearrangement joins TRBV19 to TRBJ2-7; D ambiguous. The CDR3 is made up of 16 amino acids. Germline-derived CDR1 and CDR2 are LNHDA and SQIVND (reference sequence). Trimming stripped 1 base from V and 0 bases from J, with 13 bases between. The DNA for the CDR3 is TGTGCCAGTAGTATAGGGGCCAGCACACTCTCCTACGAGCAGTACTTC. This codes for CASSIGASTLSYEQYF. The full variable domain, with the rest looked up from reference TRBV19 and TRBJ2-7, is DGGITQSPKYLFRKEGQNVTLSCEQNLNHDAMYWYRQDPGQGLRLIYYSQIVNDFQKGDIAEGYSVSREKKESFPLTVTSAQKNPTAFYLCASSIGASTLSYEQYFGPGTRLTVT.

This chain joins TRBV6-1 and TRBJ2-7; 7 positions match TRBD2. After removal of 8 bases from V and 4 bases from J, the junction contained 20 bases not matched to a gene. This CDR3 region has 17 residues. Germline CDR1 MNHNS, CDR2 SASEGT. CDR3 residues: CASRSSGGWGLGYEQYF. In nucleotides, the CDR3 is TGTGCCAGCCGATCATCGGGGGGATGGGGACTGGGGTACGAGCAGTACTTC.